The clone carrying this T cell receptor (beta chain) came up a few times. The sample comes from a study of neoadjuvant anti-PD-1 for oral cavity cancer. Sequencing used immunoSEQ multiplex PCR; TCRdb keeps in-frame clones, though not all of them. The top ten hold 2% to 3% of the sample, which has 15,000 to 20,000 clones, approximately 70% seen once. Trimming removed 3 bases at V and 1 base at J, with 6 bases between. Germline CDR1 and CDR2: LNHDA and SQIVND (reference sequence). This CDR3 has 13 amino acids. The receptor was derived from a person aged 40 to 85 with oral cavity squamous cell carcinoma. The chain carries TRBV19 and TRBJ1-1; no firm D call. Source: PBMCs, taken before nivolumab (anti-PD-1) treatment. CDR3 protein: CASSILKNTEAFF. CDR3 DNA sequence: TGTGCCAGTAGTATCCTTAAGAACACTGAAGCTTTCTTT. Using reference TRBV19 and TRBJ1-1 for the parts outside the CDR3, the full variable domain is DGGITQSPKYLFRKEGQNVTLSCEQNLNHDAMYWYRQDPGQGLRLIYYSQIVNDFQKGDIAEGYSVSREKKESFPLTVTSAQKNPTAFYLCASSILKNTEAFFGQGTRLTVV.